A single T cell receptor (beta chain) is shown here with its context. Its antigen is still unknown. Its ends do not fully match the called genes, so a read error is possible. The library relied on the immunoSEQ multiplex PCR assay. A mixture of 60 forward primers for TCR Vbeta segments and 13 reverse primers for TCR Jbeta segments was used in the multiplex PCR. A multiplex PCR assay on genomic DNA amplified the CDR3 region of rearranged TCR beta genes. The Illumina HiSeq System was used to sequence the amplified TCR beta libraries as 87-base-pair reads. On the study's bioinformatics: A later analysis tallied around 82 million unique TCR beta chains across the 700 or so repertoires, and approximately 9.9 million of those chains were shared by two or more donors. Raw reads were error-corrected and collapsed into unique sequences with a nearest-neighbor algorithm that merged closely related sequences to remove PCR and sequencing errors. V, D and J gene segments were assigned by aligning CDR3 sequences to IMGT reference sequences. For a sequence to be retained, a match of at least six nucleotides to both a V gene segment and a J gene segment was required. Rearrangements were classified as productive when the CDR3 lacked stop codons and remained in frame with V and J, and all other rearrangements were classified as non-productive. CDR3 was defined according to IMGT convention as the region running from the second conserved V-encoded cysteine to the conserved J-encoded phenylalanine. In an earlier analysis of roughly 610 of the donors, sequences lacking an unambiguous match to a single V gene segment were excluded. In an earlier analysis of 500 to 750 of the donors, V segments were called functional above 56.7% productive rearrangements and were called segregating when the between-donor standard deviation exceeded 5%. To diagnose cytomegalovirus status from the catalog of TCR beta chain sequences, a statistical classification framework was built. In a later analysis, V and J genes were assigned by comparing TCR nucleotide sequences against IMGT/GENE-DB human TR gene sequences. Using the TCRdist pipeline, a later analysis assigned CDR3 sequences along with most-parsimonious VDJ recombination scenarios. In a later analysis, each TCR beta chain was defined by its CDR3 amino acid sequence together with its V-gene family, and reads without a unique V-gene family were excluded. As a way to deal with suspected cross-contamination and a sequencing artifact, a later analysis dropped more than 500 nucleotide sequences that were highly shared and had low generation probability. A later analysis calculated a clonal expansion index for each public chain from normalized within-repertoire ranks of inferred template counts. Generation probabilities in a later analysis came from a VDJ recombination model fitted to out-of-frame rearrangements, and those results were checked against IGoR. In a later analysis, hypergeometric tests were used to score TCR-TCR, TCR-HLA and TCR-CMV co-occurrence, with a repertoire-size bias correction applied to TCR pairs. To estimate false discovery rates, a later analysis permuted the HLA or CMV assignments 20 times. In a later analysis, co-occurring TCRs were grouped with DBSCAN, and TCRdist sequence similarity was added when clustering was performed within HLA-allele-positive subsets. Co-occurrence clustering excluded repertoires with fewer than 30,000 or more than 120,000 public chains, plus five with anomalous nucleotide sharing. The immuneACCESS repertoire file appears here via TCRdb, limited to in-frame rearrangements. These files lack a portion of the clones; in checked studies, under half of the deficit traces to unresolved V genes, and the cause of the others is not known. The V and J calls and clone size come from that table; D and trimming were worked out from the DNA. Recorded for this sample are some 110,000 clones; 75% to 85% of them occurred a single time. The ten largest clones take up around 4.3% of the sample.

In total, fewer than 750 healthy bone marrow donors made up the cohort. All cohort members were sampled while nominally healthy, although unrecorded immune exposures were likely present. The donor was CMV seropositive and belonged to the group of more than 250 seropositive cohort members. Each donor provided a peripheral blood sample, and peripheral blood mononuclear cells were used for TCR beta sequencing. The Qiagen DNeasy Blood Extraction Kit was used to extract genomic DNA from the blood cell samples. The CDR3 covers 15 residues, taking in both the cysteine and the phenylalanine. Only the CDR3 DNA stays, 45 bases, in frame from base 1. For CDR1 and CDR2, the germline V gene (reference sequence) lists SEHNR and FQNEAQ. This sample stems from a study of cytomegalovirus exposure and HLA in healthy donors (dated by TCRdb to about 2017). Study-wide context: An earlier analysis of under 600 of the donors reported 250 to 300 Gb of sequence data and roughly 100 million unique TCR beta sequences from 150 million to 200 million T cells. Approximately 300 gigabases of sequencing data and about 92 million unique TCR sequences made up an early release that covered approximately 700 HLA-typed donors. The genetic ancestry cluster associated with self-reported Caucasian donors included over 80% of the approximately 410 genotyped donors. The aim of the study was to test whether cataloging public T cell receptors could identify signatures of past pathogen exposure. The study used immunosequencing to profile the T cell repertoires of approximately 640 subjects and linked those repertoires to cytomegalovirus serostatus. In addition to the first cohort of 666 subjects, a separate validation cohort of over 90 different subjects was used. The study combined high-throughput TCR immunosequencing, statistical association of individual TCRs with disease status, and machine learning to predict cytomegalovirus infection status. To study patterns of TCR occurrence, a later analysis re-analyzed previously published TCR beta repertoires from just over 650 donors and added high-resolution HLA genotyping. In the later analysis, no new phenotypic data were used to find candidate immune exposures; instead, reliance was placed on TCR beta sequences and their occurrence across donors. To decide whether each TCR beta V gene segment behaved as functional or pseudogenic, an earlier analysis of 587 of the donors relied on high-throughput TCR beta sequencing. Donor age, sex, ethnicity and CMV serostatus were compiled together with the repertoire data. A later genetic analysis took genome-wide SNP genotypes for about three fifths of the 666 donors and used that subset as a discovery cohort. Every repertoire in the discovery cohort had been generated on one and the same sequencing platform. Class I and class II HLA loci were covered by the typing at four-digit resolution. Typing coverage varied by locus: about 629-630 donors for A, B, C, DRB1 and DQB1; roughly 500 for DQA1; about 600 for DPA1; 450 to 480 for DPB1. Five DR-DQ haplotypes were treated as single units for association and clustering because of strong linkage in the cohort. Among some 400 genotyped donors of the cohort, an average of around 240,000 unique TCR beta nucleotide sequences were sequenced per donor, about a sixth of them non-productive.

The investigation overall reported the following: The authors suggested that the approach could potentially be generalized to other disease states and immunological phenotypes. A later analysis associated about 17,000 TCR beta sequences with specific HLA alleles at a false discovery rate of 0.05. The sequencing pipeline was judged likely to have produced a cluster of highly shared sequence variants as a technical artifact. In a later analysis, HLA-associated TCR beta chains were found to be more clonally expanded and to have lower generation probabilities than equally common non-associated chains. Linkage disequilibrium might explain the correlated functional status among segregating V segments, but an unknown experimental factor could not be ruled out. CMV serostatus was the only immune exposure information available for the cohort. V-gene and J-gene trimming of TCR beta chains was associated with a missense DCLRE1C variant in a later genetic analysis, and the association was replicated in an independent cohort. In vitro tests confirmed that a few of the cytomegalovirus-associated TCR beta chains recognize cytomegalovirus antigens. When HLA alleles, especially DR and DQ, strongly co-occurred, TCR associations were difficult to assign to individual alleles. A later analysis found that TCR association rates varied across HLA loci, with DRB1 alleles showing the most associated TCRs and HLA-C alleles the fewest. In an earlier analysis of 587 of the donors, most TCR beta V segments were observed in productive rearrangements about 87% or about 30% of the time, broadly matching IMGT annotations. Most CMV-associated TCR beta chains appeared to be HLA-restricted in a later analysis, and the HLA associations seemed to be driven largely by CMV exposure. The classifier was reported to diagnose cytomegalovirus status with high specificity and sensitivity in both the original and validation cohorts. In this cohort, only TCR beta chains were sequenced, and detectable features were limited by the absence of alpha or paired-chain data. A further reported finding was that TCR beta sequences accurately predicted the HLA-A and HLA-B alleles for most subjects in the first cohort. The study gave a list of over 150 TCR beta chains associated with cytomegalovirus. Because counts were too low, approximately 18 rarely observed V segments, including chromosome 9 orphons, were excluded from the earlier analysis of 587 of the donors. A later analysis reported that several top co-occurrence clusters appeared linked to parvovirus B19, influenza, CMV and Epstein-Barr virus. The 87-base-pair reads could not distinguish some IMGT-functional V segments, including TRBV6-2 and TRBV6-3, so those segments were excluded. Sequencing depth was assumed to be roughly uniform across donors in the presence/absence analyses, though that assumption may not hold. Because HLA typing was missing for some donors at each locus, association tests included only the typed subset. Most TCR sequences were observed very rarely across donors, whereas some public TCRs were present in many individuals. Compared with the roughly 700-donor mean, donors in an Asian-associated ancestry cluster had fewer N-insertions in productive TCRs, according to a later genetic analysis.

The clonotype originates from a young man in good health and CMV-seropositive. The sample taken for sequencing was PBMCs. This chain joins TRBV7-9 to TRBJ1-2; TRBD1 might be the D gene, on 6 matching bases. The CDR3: CSSSFLDSGNYGYTF. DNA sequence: TGTTCCAGCAGCTTTTTGGACAGCGGTAACTATGGCTACACCTTC.